Presented here are 24 T cell receptor beta chains from one specimen sequenced in a study of T cells in Graves' hyperthyroidism and ophthalmopathy. Amplification of TCR beta CDR3 regions was performed using RNA transcripts as template. An initial round of RT-PCR targeting the TCR CDR3 relied on the HTBI primer set. From the multiplex PCR reads, TCRdb called clonotypes with MiXCR, one entry per CDR3 protein. The profile covers 700,000 to 850,000 distinct CDR3 sequences, with roughly a third appearing a single time and around 30% taken by the ten largest. The specimen was blood. The source is a woman aged 40 to 50 with Graves' hyperthyroidism.

This clonotype has only a few counts. A junction end diverges from the germline sequence, so it may reflect a read error. The V and J genes are TRBV7-9 and TRBJ2-5; D may be TRBD2 (5 bases). Germline lookup yields CDR1 SEHNR and CDR2 FQNEAQ (reference sequence). The CDR3 is made up of 16 amino acids. CDR3 region: CASSQERSSAGETQYF. The CDR3 coding sequence is TGCGCCAGCAGCCAAGAGAGAAGTAGCGCGGGAGAGACCCAGTACTTC.

Details on this clonotype: Given a much more abundant clone one base away, this may be a read error. V usage is TRBV12-3 or TRBV12-4 and J usage is TRBJ1-2; tentatively, D is TRBD1 (6 bases). The CDR3 totals 12 residues. CDR3 in DNA: TGTGCCGGCAGTGCACAGGGCTATGGCTACACCTTC. As protein: CAGSAQGYGYTF.

This clonotype was counted at least ten times. The gene calls are TRBV7-9 and TRBJ1-2; a possible D gene is TRBD1 (6 bases). The CDR3 runs 13 residues. V shed 1 base and J shed 6 bases, with 9 bases lying between them. CDR1 is SEHNR, CDR2 FQNEAQ, per germline (reference sequence). CDR3 bases: TGTGCCAGCAGCTTAGGGACAGTTCATGGCTACACCTTC. It encodes CASSLGTVHGYTF.

This clonotype has ten or more counts. J is TRBJ2-2 and V is TRBV10-3; TRBD2 aligns across 11 bases. Germline V gene lookup returns CDR1 ENHRY and CDR2 SYGVKD. Trimming removed 5 bases from V and 5 bases from J; junction bases left unmatched: 4. CDR3 size: 15 residues. The CDR3 DNA follows: TGTGCCATCAGTCCCGGGACTAGCGGAACCGGGGAGCTGTTTTTT. Residues: CAISPGTSGTGELFF.

There are many counts of this clonotype. The rearrangement links TRBV5-1 to TRBJ2-7; tentatively, D is TRBD1 (6 bases). Per the germline V gene, CDR1 is SGHRS and CDR2 is YFSETQ. V was shortened by 3 bases and J by 2 bases, with 12 bases between the two germline ends. CDR3 length: 14 residues. CDR3 sequence (DNA): TGCGCCAGCAGCTACCAGGACAGCCCCTACGAGCAGTACTTC. Residues: CASSYQDSPYEQYF.

This clonotype was observed at least ten times. The chain has TRBV19 and TRBJ1-5; D uncertain. CDR1 is LNHDA, CDR2 SQIVND, per germline (reference sequence). This CDR3 is built from 14 residues. Trimming took 5 bases from V and 6 from J, leaving 14 bases between them. CDR3 nucleotides: TGTGCCAGTAGTCTCCGGGGAGTGAGTCAGCCCCAGCATTTT. This encodes CASSLRGVSQPQHF.

V gene TRBV4-2 combines with J gene TRBJ1-3; the D gene is possibly TRBD1 (6 bases). With 4 bases removed from V and 4 bases from J, the gap between germline ends came to 20 bases. Germline V CDR1 and CDR2: LGHNA, YNFKEQ. There are 17 residues in the CDR3. The CDR3 DNA sequence: TGTGCCAGCAGCCTCGTCCAGGGGCGATTGGAAGGAAACACCATATATTTT. Translation: CASSLVQGRLEGNTIYF.

This clonotype has a handful of counts. The chain recombines TRBV11-3 with TRBJ2-2; perhaps TRBD1 as D (6 bases). V was shortened by 1 base and J by 1 base, with 10 bases between the two germline ends. In germline, CDR1 is SGHNT, CDR2 YENEEA. The CDR3 covers 16 residues. For the CDR3, the DNA is TGTGCCAGCAGCTTAGCCGACAGGCTGAACACCGGGGAGCTGTTTTTT. It translates to CASSLADRLNTGELFF.

This clonotype was detected a few times. This chain links TRBV29-1 with TRBJ1-2, with 8 bases matching TRBD1. Germline V gene lookup returns CDR1 SQVTM and CDR2 ANQGSEA. Losses at the gene ends were 6 bases for V and 7 bases for J; bases not matched to a gene: 4. The CDR3 has 11 amino acids. CDR3 bases: TGCAGCGTCCAGGGGGCCAGTGGCTACACCTTC. Translating gives CSVQGASGYTF.

The rearrangement links TRBV15 to TRBJ2-2, with D possibly matching TRBD2 (5 bases). CDR1 and CDR2 (germline): LNHNV, YYDKDF (reference sequence). The CDR3 has 14 amino acids. V was trimmed by 0 bases and J by 4 bases, leaving 6 bases between them. Written as DNA, the CDR3 is TGTGCCACCAGCAGAGATCTAGCCACCGGGGAGCTGTTTTTT. This codes for CATSRDLATGELFF. The complete variable domain, with remaining parts taken from reference TRBV15 and TRBJ2-2, reads DAMVIQNPRYQVTQFGKPVTLSCSQTLNHNVMYWYQQKSSQAPKLLFHYYDKDFNNEADTPDNFQSRRPNTSFCFLDIRSPGLGDTAMYLCATSRDLATGELFFGEGSRLTVL.

The sample holds many counts of this clonotype. The rearrangement joins TRBV7-9 to TRBJ1-2; D might be TRBD1 (5 bases). The CDR3 consists of 13 residues. CDR1 and CDR2 (germline): SEHNR, FQNEAQ (reference sequence). V lost 5 bases and J 1 base, leaving 8 bases between the germline ends. The chain's CDR3 is CASSETVNYGYTF. Written as DNA, the CDR3 is TGTGCCAGCAGCGAGACAGTTAACTATGGCTACACCTTC.

In regard to this clonotype: Just one base apart from a much larger clone, this may be a read error. V gene TRBV7-9 combines with J gene TRBJ1-4; 7 positions match TRBD1. This CDR3 is built from 15 residues. CDR1 is SEHNR, CDR2 FQNEAQ, per germline (reference sequence). The CDR3 loop is CASSYSGTVNEELFF. The CDR3 DNA reads as TGTGCCAGCAGCTATTCCGGGACAGTAAATGAAGAACTGTTTTTT. The full variable domain, its missing parts supplied by reference TRBV7-9 and TRBJ1-4, is DTGVSQNPRHKITKRGQNVTFRCDPISEHNRLYWYRQTLGQGPEFLTYFQNEAQLEKSRLLSDRFSAERPKGSFSTLEIQRTEQGDSAMYLCASSYSGTVNEELFFGSGTQLSVL.

V is TRBV6-1 and J is TRBJ1-3; a possible D gene is TRBD1 (5 bases). The CDR3 is 16 amino acids. Between the trimmed V and J ends, which lost 7 bases and 8 bases, there was a span of 24 bases. From germline, CDR1 is MNHNS and CDR2 SASEGT. The CDR3 nucleotides are TGTGCCAGCAAAACTCTCGGACGGGGCTTGACGGACACCATATATTTT. Its translation: CASKTLGRGLTDTIYF.

This clonotype has ten or more counts. This chain uses TRBV2 with TRBJ1-6, with a possible D match to TRBD1 (5 bases). Germline assignment: CDR1 SNHLY and CDR2 FYNNEI. The CDR3 has 14 amino acids. V lost 6 bases, J lost 10 bases, and 16 bases lay in between. The CDR3 coding sequence is TGTGCCAGCAGGCAGGGACTTTACTTATCACCCCTCCACTTT. Protein: CASRQGLYLSPLHF.

At least ten counts were recorded for this clonotype. The V and J genes are TRBV25-1 and TRBJ2-6, with D possibly TRBD1 on 6 matching bases. Germline V gene lookup returns CDR1 MGHDK and CDR2 SYGVNS. V lost 7 bases to trimming and J lost 4 bases, with 11 bases between them. This CDR3 is 14 amino acids long. DNA for the CDR3: TGTGCCAGCATCGGGACAAACGGGGCCAACGTCCTGACTTTC. It codes for CASIGTNGANVLTF.

Only a few counts were recorded for this clonotype. Here the CDR3 reads CATNLDRGVEKLFF. The DNA of the CDR3 is TGTGCCACCAACCTAGACAGGGGAGTTGAAAAACTGTTTTTT. J is TRBJ1-4 and V is TRBV15; 8 positions agree with TRBD1. Trimming at V came to 7 bases and at J to 7 bases, leaving 8 bases not matched to a gene. CDR1 is LNHNV and CDR2 is YYDKDF in the germline V gene (reference sequence). CDR3 size: 14 residues.

In this sample, this clonotype turned up a few times. The genes are TRBV6-5 and TRBJ1-2, with D possibly TRBD1 on 5 matching bases. Trimming left V 5 bases short and J 2 bases short, with 18 bases between. Germline V lookup: CDR1 MNHEY, CDR2 SVGAGI. The CDR3 length is 16 residues. The CDR3 reads CASSNLQDPLNYGYTF. In nucleotides, the CDR3 is TGTGCCAGCAGTAATCTACAGGATCCTCTCAACTATGGCTACACCTTC.

The chain is built from TRBV2 and TRBJ1-6; no firm D call. The CDR3 contains 15 residues. The germline V and J ends were trimmed by 5 bases and 9 bases, with 17 bases remaining between them. Germline CDR1 reads SNHLY; CDR2 reads FYNNEI. The chain's CDR3 is CASSFWSGATSPLHF. Written as DNA, the CDR3 is TGTGCCAGCAGTTTTTGGTCAGGCGCCACTTCACCCCTCCACTTT. Filled out from reference TRBV2 and TRBJ1-6, the complete variable domain reads EPEVTQTPSHQVTQMGQEVILRCVPISNHLYFYWYRQILGQKVEFLVSFYNNEISEKSEIFDDQFSVERPDGSNFTLKIRSTKLEDSAMYFCASSFWSGATSPLHFGNGTRLTVT.

This clonotype was observed at least ten times. Here the CDR3 reads CATRDRVETEAFF. CDR3 DNA: TGTGCCACGAGGGACAGGGTTGAGACTGAAGCTTTCTTT. The chain links TRBV24-1 to TRBJ1-1; 9 bases are shared with TRBD1. V lost 10 bases and J lost 5; bases outside the gene matches: 7. CDR1 KGHDR and CDR2 SFDVKD come from the germline V gene. This CDR3 is 13 amino acids long.

V is TRBV20-1 and J is TRBJ1-5; D perhaps matches TRBD1 (6 bases). Germline V gives CDR1 DFQATT, CDR2 SNEGSKA (reference sequence). This CDR3 has 14 amino acids. V lost 6 bases and J 9 bases, leaving 21 bases between the germline ends. As DNA, the CDR3 is TGCAGTGCAGGGTCGGCAGGGGTTGGTTCGCCCCAGCATTTT. This translates into CSAGSAGVGSPQHF.

This clonotype was seen only a few times. Compared with germline, one end of the junction differs, possibly owing to a read error. V is TRBV10-3 and J is TRBJ2-7; D gene unclear. Germline V CDR1 and CDR2: ENHRY, SYGVKD. This CDR3 spans 14 amino acids. For the CDR3, the DNA is TGTGCCAGCAGTTATCGGAGTAGAAACTACGAGCAGTACTTC. Translating it yields CASSYRSRNYEQYF.

This clonotype was found many times. V and J are TRBV7-2 and TRBJ1-3; D not resolved. The CDR3 has 15 residues. Trimming left V 3 bases short and J 2 bases short, with 11 bases between. Per germline, CDR1 SGHTA and CDR2 FQGNSA. CDR3 sequence (DNA): TGTGCCAGCAGCTTTAATGGGTCCCCTGGAAACACCATATATTTT. It yields the protein CASSFNGSPGNTIYF.

V and J are TRBV6-5 and TRBJ2-5; the match to TRBD2 covers 8 bases. The CDR3 sequence is 16 residues long. Germline V gene lookup returns CDR1 MNHEY and CDR2 SVGAGI. V was pared by 0 bases and J by 5 bases, with 8 bases of the junction left unmatched. This chain's CDR3 is CASSYSAGAGEETQYF. In nucleotides, the CDR3 is TGTGCCAGCAGTTACTCAGCGGGGGCGGGGGAGGAGACCCAGTACTTC.

Many counts were recorded for this clonotype. This chain connects TRBV19 to TRBJ1-2; TRBD1 is a possible D gene (5 bases). The CDR3 is 15 amino acids. Trimming removed 8 bases from V and 4 bases from J, with 20 bases in between. From germline, CDR1 is LNHDA and CDR2 SQIVND (reference sequence). The CDR3 nucleotides read TGTGCCAGTGACCGGGACGCCGGAGGTACCTATGGCTACACCTTC. Translating gives CASDRDAGGTYGYTF.